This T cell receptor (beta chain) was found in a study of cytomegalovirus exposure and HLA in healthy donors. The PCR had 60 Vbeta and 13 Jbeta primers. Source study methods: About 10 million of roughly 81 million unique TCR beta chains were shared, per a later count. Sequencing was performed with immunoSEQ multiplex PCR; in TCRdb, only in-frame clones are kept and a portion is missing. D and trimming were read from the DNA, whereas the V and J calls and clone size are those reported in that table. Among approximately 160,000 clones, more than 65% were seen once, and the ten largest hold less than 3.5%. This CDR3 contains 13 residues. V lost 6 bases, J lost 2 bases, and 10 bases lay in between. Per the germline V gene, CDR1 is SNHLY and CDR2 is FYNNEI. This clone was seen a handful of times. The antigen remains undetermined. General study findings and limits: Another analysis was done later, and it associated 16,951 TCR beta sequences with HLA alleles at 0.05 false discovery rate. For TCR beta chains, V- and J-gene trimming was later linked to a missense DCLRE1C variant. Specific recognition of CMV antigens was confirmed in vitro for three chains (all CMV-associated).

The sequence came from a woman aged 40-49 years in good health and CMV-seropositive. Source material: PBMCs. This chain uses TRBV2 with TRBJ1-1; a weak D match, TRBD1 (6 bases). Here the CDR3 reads CASSLQGNTEAFF. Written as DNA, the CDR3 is TGTGCCAGCAGCCTACAGGGAAACACTGAAGCTTTCTTT.